This T cell receptor (beta chain) was observed in a study of blood T cells in healthy people across ages. Overall study results and limits: Estimates based on one million T cells were treated as lower bounds.

Each donor was a healthy Caucasian individual from Russia, aged roughly 6 to 90. Each donor supplied roughly 9.1 milliliters of peripheral blood. In this sample, this clonotype turned up a few times. Its matching antigen is unknown. Next came a second PCR, run for about 6 to 12 cycles, which used a sample-barcoded 5' primer along with a J-beta primer mix. TCRdb re-analysed the 5' RACE reads in MiXCR, keeping a single row per CDR3 protein. Here the sample spans some 890,000 distinct CDR3 sequences, just under 30% being singletons. Germline V gives CDR1 SGHDT, CDR2 YYEEEE. V shed 6 bases and J shed 0 bases, with 24 bases lying between them. The length of the CDR3 is 19 residues. Another study also made use of these data, one on T cells of mothers and their children. From that study: The output of TCR recombination is shaped by thymic selection similarly in related and unrelated pairs.

The source material was blood. The clonotype originates from a middle-aged woman in good health. The genes are TRBV5-6 and TRBJ1-4; D is possibly TRBD1 (6 bases). In DNA form, the CDR3 reads TGTGCCAGCACCATTTGGGGGTTGGGACACCAAGCAACTAATGAAAAACTGTTTTTT. Amino acids: CASTIWGLGHQATNEKLFF.